This entry lists 5 T cell receptor beta chains sequenced from one sample in a study of blood T cell repertoires in COVID-19. TCRdb's table, derived via immunoSEQ multiplex PCR, lists solely in-frame clones and lacks some. Found here are more than 95,000 clones, just under 80% of them singletons; the top ten hold roughly 25%. The sequenced sample was peripheral blood. These receptors all come from a human donor in a cohort sampled during active COVID-19.

This chain joins TRBV24-1 and TRBJ1-5, with D perhaps matching TRBD1 (6 bases). This CDR3 spans 16 amino acids. The germline V gene has CDR1 KGHDR and CDR2 SFDVKD. With 3 bases removed from V and 3 bases from J, the gap between germline ends came to 14 bases. The CDR3 spells CATSDRTEGVNQPQHF. CDR3 coding DNA: TGTGCCACCAGTGATCGGACAGAAGGGGTCAATCAGCCCCAGCATTTT.

A few counts support this clone. The chain joins TRBV29-1 to TRBJ1-1; D is ambiguous. Germline lookup yields CDR1 SQVTM and CDR2 ANQGSEA. CDR3 size: 15 residues. Trimming took off 4 bases at V and 10 bases at J, with 25 bases between the two ends. The CDR3 sequence is CSVVNMGGKGKGAFF. CDR3 DNA: TGCAGCGTTGTAAATATGGGCGGGAAGGGAAAGGGAGCTTTCTTT.

This clone was picked up a small number of times. The chain uses TRBV12-3 or TRBV12-4 and TRBJ1-2; D gene uncertain. Trimming stripped 1 base from V and 4 bases from J, with 7 bases between. CDR3 length equals 13 residues. CDR3: CASSLEAAYGYTF. CDR3 coding DNA: TGTGCCAGCAGTTTAGAAGCGGCCTATGGCTACACCTTC.

This clone appeared many times. The rearrangement joins TRBV19 to TRBJ1-5, with a tentative D call TRBD1 (6 bases). Germline CDR1 reads LNHDA; CDR2 reads SQIVND (reference sequence). This CDR3 has 14 residues. V was shortened by 5 bases and J by 4 bases, with 12 bases between the two germline ends. DNA of the CDR3: TGTGCCAGTAGTCCCCAACAGGGTAATCAGCCCCAGCATTTT. It encodes CASSPQQGNQPQHF.

The V gene is TRBV6-5, the J gene TRBJ1-6; D is unresolved. Germline CDR1 reads MNHEY; CDR2 reads SVGAGI. The CDR3 contains 13 residues. The V end was cut by 9 bases, the J end by 0 bases, with 6 bases between. The CDR3 is CASISSYNSPLHF. In DNA, the CDR3 is TGTGCCAGTATTAGCTCCTATAATTCACCCCTCCACTTT.